This is a list of T cell receptor beta chains from one sample in a study of OX40 agonist ivuxolimab in advanced cancers. The data were produced by immunoSEQ multiplex PCR, yet TCRdb's version contains in-frame clones alone and is incomplete. The data contain 100,000 or so clones, around nine tenths of them seen just once; the ten biggest clones take up approximately 0.3%. This material consisted of CD4+ or CD8+ T cells sorted from blood, taken in a trial of the OX40 agonist ivuxolimab. The receptors derive from an adult with an advanced solid tumor such as melanoma, head and neck, liver or kidney cancer. CDR3s include the opening cysteine and the closing phenylalanine or tryptophan. D genes are given only for firm matches. Not all rows give a size; the values are once, few, many and, for expanded clones, a class.

j_call	clone_size	v_call	d_call	cdr3_aa	cdr3_nt
TRBJ2-7	.	TRBV5-5	.	CASSLTVYEQYF	TGTGCCAGCAGCTTGACAGTTTACGAGCAGTACTTC
TRBJ2-7	.	TRBV7-6	TRBD2	CASSLASGGTYEQYF	TGTGCCAGCAGCTTAGCCTCGGGGGGGACGTACGAGCAGTACTTC
TRBJ2-7	.	TRBV30	TRBD1	CAWSTGDLYEQYF	TGTGCCTGGAGCACAGGGGACCTCTACGAGCAGTACTTC
TRBJ2-7	.	TRBV10-3	TRBD1	CAISDRGVGEQYF	TGTGCCATCTCCGACAGGGGGGTAGGAGAGCAGTACTTC
TRBJ2-7	.	TRBV18	TRBD2	CASSLAGDLGEQYF	TGTGCCAGCTCACTAGCGGGAGACCTGGGAGAGCAGTACTTC
TRBJ2-1	once	TRBV7-9	.	CASSSGNLASTYNEQFF	TGTGCCAGCAGCTCCGGGAATTTGGCTAGCACCTACAATGAGCAGTTCTTC
TRBJ1-3	.	TRBV18	.	CASSPNDNTIYF	TGTGCCAGCTCACCAAATGATAACACCATATATTTT
TRBJ2-1	.	TRBV5-3	.	CARSSTRVRYNEQFF	TGTGCCAGAAGCTCCACTAGGGTCCGCTACAATGAGCAGTTCTTC
TRBJ1-1	.	TRBV7-2	.	CASKGGGPNTEAFF	TGTGCCAGCAAGGGCGGGGGTCCGAACACTGAAGCTTTCTTT
TRBJ2-1	once	TRBV2	TRBD2	CASSALSGRAVGNEQFF	TGTGCCAGCAGTGCGCTTAGCGGGAGGGCCGTCGGGAATGAGCAGTTCTTC
TRBJ2-5	.	TRBV19	TRBD2	CASTAEGGSQETQYF	TGTGCCAGTACTGCGGAGGGAGGGAGCCAAGAGACCCAGTACTTC
TRBJ2-1	.	TRBV15	TRBD2	CATSNPSGAQFF	TGTGCCACCAGCAACCCCAGCGGGGCGCAGTTCTTC
TRBJ2-7	.	TRBV5-3	.	CARSPNDSGYYEQYF	TGTGCCAGAAGCCCGAATGATAGCGGTTACTACGAGCAGTACTTC
TRBJ2-3	.	TRBV4-2	.	CASSQEGRRGTDTQYF	TGTGCCAGCAGCCAAGAAGGTAGGAGGGGCACAGATACGCAGTATTTT
TRBJ2-3	once	TRBV2	TRBD2	CASSAGTSADTQYF	TGTGCCAGCAGTGCCGGGACTAGTGCAGATACGCAGTATTTT
TRBJ2-7	.	TRBV12-5	TRBD1	CASAHGQGAVAGGDEQYF	TGTGCTAGTGCCCACGGACAGGGGGCAGTCGCGGGAGGGGACGAGCAGTACTTC
TRBJ2-5	.	TRBV7-8	.	CASSRTRVQETQYF	TGTGCCAGCAGCCGCACGAGGGTCCAAGAGACCCAGTACTTC
TRBJ2-7	.	TRBV5-1	.	CASSLGPGEQYF	TGCGCCAGCAGCTTGGGCCCAGGCGAGCAGTACTTC
TRBJ1-4	.	TRBV5-1	.	CASSLVAATTNEKLFF	TGCGCCAGCAGCTTGGTGGCAGCCACAACTAATGAAAAACTGTTTTTT
TRBJ2-4	.	TRBV11-2	.	CASRTAGLAKNIQYF	TGTGCCAGCAGAACGGCGGGCCTAGCCAAAAACATTCAGTACTTC
TRBJ2-3	once	TRBV2	.	CASTALLTTDTQYF	TGTGCCAGCACCGCACTCCTGACGACAGATACGCAGTATTTT
TRBJ2-5	.	TRBV5-6	TRBD1	CASSFGTGKETQYF	TGTGCCAGCAGCTTTGGGACAGGGAAAGAGACCCAGTACTTC
TRBJ1-1	.	TRBV18	.	CASSKGLMAGNTEAFF	TGTGCCAGCTCAAAGGGACTTATGGCAGGGAACACTGAAGCTTTCTTT
TRBJ2-1	.	TRBV7-9	TRBD2	CASSSPGLAQNEQFF	TGTGCCAGCAGCTCGCCGGGACTAGCGCAGAATGAGCAGTTCTTC
TRBJ2-1	.	TRBV6-4	TRBD1	CASSAGTGNEQFF	TGTGCCAGCAGTGCAGGGACAGGCAATGAGCAGTTCTTC
TRBJ2-1	.	TRBV7-3	.	CASSLTLAGPQEQFF	TGTGCCAGCAGCTTAACTCTGGCAGGGCCCCAGGAGCAGTTCTTC
TRBJ1-5	.	TRBV18	.	CASSPVTDQPQHF	TGTGCCAGCTCACCCGTGACCGATCAGCCCCAGCATTTT
TRBJ1-4	once	TRBV4-2	.	CASRHTRGSTNEKLFF	TGTGCCAGCAGACACACACGGGGGTCAACTAATGAAAAACTGTTTTTT
TRBJ2-1	.	TRBV9	TRBD2	CASSVASGIGNEQFF	TGTGCCAGCAGCGTAGCGAGCGGGATCGGAAATGAGCAGTTCTTC
TRBJ1-5	.	TRBV27	TRBD1	CASSPDRGNQPQHF	TGTGCCAGCAGTCCAGACAGGGGTAATCAGCCCCAGCATTTT
TRBJ1-2	few	TRBV28	.	CASSNDRSPYGYTF	TGTGCCAGCAGCAACGACAGGTCCCCCTATGGCTACACCTTC
TRBJ2-7	.	TRBV6-5	.	CASSYSGRTEEIF	TGTGCCAGCAGTTACTCGGGCCGGACCGAGGAAATTTTC
TRBJ1-4	.	TRBV18	.	CASSPNLDGEKLFF	TGTGCCAGCTCACCTAACTTGGATGGGGAAAAACTGTTTTTT
TRBJ2-5	.	TRBV5-1	TRBD2	CASSDPGTSGRAGETQYF	TGCGCCAGCAGCGATCCCGGGACTAGCGGGAGGGCTGGCGAGACCCAGTACTTC
TRBJ1-1	.	TRBV6-5	.	CASSSATGSAFF	TGTGCCAGCAGTTCGGCAACAGGGTCGGCTTTCTTT
TRBJ1-5	.	TRBV7-2	.	CASSLAAGQPQHF	TGTGCCAGCAGCTTAGCCGCAGGGCAGCCCCAGCATTTT
TRBJ1-2	.	TRBV6-1	.	CASSEDSYYGYTF	TGTGCCAGCAGTGAAGACAGTTATTATGGCTACACCTTC
TRBJ1-2	.	TRBV19	TRBD1	CASTGQGIYGYTF	TGTGCCAGTACCGGACAGGGGATCTATGGCTACACCTTC
TRBJ1-4	.	TRBV7-3	.	CASSLRDTNEKLFF	TGTGCCAGCAGCTTAAGGGACACGAATGAAAAACTGTTTTTT
TRBJ1-4	.	TRBV11-2	.	CASSRDRSNEKLFF	TGTGCCAGCAGCCGGGACCGAAGCAATGAAAAACTGTTTTTT
TRBJ1-2	.	TRBV28	TRBD1	CASSGGGQGANGYTF	TGTGCCAGCAGTGGGGGAGGGCAGGGGGCCAATGGCTACACCTTC